This TCR beta chain was retrieved from a study of response to subunit inactivated influenza vaccine. Regarding the study as a whole: That few new T cells are recruited by each seasonal influenza vaccination was the authors' suggestion.

About this clonotype itself: As yet, its antigen is unknown.

The germline CDR1 and CDR2 sequences are SEHNR and FQNEAQ (reference sequence). The V end lost 1 base, the J end lost 0 bases, and 9 bases lay between the germline ends. The CDR3 is 15 amino acids. TCRdb called the RT-PCR reads again in MiXCR, with one record for every CDR3 protein. The sample contains almost 250,000 distinct CDR3 sequences, approximately 12% of which appear only once. This TCR was recovered from a middle-aged man who received an inactivated influenza vaccine. The chain recombines TRBV7-9 with TRBJ1-2; D is unclear. Sequenced material: non-naive T cells sorted from PBMCs, taken roughly 2 weeks before vaccination. In DNA, the CDR3 is TGTGCCAGCAGCTTAGGGGTTTGGACTAACTATGGCTACACCTTC. As protein: CASSLGVWTNYGYTF.